This note documents a single TCR beta chain sequence. One junction end disagrees with the germline gene, perhaps due to a read error. Original data processing: Reference gene primer amplification gave nucleated cell count estimates. Assay used: immunoSEQ multiplex PCR; TCRdb lists only in-frame clones, some missing. V, J and clone size reflect that table, while D and trimming were determined from the DNA. The profile shows 60,000 to 65,000 clones, approximately 79% of them singletons. This CDR3 spans 17 amino acids. CDR1 is KGHSH and CDR2 is LQKENI in the germline V gene. The source of the sample is a study of blood T cell repertoires in COVID-19. Study context: Researchers got acute and convalescent COVID-19 samples from the United States, Italy and Spain. T cells, B-cell-depleted T cells, or PBMCs supplied cDNA or gDNA.

The sequence derives from a man aged 55 to 69 with acute or convalescent COVID-19. The sample comprised peripheral blood. The chain links TRBV18 to TRBJ2-2; weak D call: TRBD2 (5 bases). The DNA of the CDR3 is TGTGCCAGCTCACCACCGTGGCAGCGGTACGAACACCGGGGAGCTGTTTTT. Translating it yields CASSPPWQRYEHRGAVF.